Each of the 16 T cell receptor beta chains below was sequenced from the same sample in a study of blood T cell repertoires in COVID-19. Here immunoSEQ multiplex PCR was the method, and the copy in TCRdb shows in-frame clones only, minus some. This table holds over 40,000 clones, roughly 85% found once. The sequenced sample was peripheral blood. Receptor source: a woman older than 75 with acute or convalescent COVID-19.

The chain has TRBV2 and TRBJ1-4; 9 bases fit TRBD1. Trimming took 6 bases from V and 6 from J; bases not matched to a gene: 5. The CDR3 loop spans 14 amino acids. Germline CDR1 reads SNHLY; CDR2 reads FYNNEI. The CDR3 DNA reads TGTGCCAGCAGCGGGACAGGGTTCGATGAAAAACTGTTTTTT. This sequence encodes CASSGTGFDEKLFF.

The chain carries TRBV7-6 and TRBJ2-3; 8 nucleotides align to TRBD2. The germline gives CDR1 SGHVS, CDR2 FNYEAQ. With V trimmed by 5 bases and J by 6 bases, 7 bases remained unmatched. This CDR3 has 14 residues. The CDR3 coding sequence is TGTGCCAGCAGCCACGGGGGGGCTAGGGATACGCAGTATTTT. Amino acids: CASSHGGARDTQYF. Based on the CDR3 plus reference TRBV7-6 and TRBJ2-3, the full variable domain is GAGVSQSPRYKVTKRGQDVALRCDPISGHVSLYWYRQALGQGPEFLTYFNYEAQQDKSGLPNDRFSAERPEGSISTLTIQRTEQRDSAMYRCASSHGGARDTQYFGPGTRLTVL.

The V call is TRBV27, the J call TRBJ1-2; D is undetermined. Germline V lookup: CDR1 MNHEY, CDR2 SMNVEV (reference sequence). The V end lost 6 bases, the J end lost 4 bases, and 15 bases lay between the germline ends. CDR3 length equals 14 residues. CDR3 amino acids: CASSPVDGSYGYTF. The DNA for the CDR3 is TGTGCCAGCAGCCCCGTCGATGGGAGCTATGGCTACACCTTC.

About this clone itself: One end of the junction varies from germline; a read error may be responsible. V usage is TRBV3-1 (or the pseudogene TRBV3-2) and J usage is TRBJ1-4, with D possibly TRBD1 on 6 matching bases. Germline V gene sequence: CDR1 LGHDT, CDR2 YNNKEL (reference sequence). This CDR3 comprises 15 residues. The CDR3 coding sequence is TGTGCCAGCACCCAAGCGGACAGCCCTAATGAAAAACTGTTTTTT. Its protein product is CASTQADSPNEKLFF.

The chain joins TRBV3-1 (or the pseudogene TRBV3-2) to TRBJ2-2, with 11 bases identical to TRBD2. The CDR3 is 16 amino acids. V was pared by 5 bases and J by 1 base, with 3 bases of the junction left unmatched. Germline V CDR1 and CDR2: LGHDT, YNNKEL (reference sequence). The CDR3 loop is CASSEGTSGNTGELFF. The CDR3 DNA reads TGTGCCAGCAGCGAAGGGACTAGCGGGAACACCGGGGAGCTGTTTTTT.

The chain couples TRBV30 to TRBJ1-4, with 8 nucleotides matching TRBD1. The germline V gene encodes CDR1 GTSNPN and CDR2 SVGIG (reference sequence). Unmatched junction bases numbered 13, after V lost 1 base and J lost 3 bases. This CDR3 spans 18 amino acids. The CDR3 loop is CAWSARQGSSSANEKLFF. The CDR3 nucleotides are TGTGCCTGGAGTGCCCGACAGGGGTCCTCAAGCGCTAATGAAAAACTGTTTTTT. The whole variable domain, remainder taken from reference TRBV30 and TRBJ1-4, is SQTIHQWPATLVQPVGSPLSLECTVEGTSNPNLYWYRQAAGRGLQLLFYSVGIGQISSEVPQNLSASRPQDRQFILSSKKLLLSDSGFYLCAWSARQGSSSANEKLFFGSGTQLSVL.

The chain joins TRBV5-4 to TRBJ2-3, with D possibly TRBD1 on 5 matching bases. V was clipped by 9 bases and J by 6 bases, with 11 bases between them. The germline V gene has CDR1 SGHNT and CDR2 YYREEE (reference sequence). The CDR3 is 11 residues long. The CDR3 loop reads CATSQADTQYF. Here the CDR3 DNA reads TGTGCCACATCACAGGCGGATACGCAGTATTTT.

The rearrangement uses TRBV7-9 and TRBJ1-1, with TRBD1 identical over 7 bases. Germline V gives CDR1 SEHNR, CDR2 FQNEAQ (reference sequence). The CDR3 extends over 13 amino acids. V shed 9 bases, J shed 1 base, and the junction held 5 bases outside the gene matches. Here the CDR3 reads CASTGTENTEAFF. DNA of the CDR3: TGTGCCAGTACCGGGACAGAGAACACTGAAGCTTTCTTT.

The chain is built from TRBV20-1 and TRBJ2-1; 9 bases align to TRBD2. The germline CDR1 and CDR2 sequences are DFQATT and SNEGSKA (reference sequence). J was trimmed by 8 bases and V by 3 bases; bases with no gene match: 8. CDR3 length: 14 residues. CDR3 amino acids: CSASRSSGAYEQFF. The CDR3 DNA is TGCAGTGCTAGTAGGTCTAGCGGGGCCTATGAGCAGTTCTTC.

The chain carries TRBV2 and TRBJ1-1; a possible D gene is TRBD1 (6 bases). This CDR3 has 14 amino acids. Germline V gene sequence: CDR1 SNHLY, CDR2 FYNNEI. The ends were cut back, 6 bases at V and 5 bases at J, with 16 bases in the middle. CDR3 nucleotides: TGTGCCAGCAGGGGGTGGGCAGGGGATACTGAAGCTTTCTTT. Translation: CASRGWAGDTEAFF.

The chain couples TRBV5-4 to TRBJ2-4; D possibly corresponds to TRBD2 (7 bases). The CDR3 spans 19 residues. Trimming cost V 1 base and J 0 bases, with 20 bases left between them. Germline-derived CDR1 and CDR2 are SGHNT and YYREEE (reference sequence). The CDR3 DNA sequence: TGTGCCAGCAGCTTGCTGGGGGGGCAAGGCTCCGTAGCCAAAAACATTCAGTACTTC. It yields the protein CASSLLGGQGSVAKNIQYF.

The rearrangement uses TRBV4-2 and TRBJ2-1; no clear D gene. The CDR3 extends over 16 amino acids. The germline gives CDR1 LGHNA, CDR2 YNFKEQ. The V end lost 0 bases, the J end lost 0 bases, and 9 bases lay between the germline ends. This CDR3 reads CASSQDIASSYNEQFF. The CDR3 region has the DNA TGTGCCAGCAGCCAAGATATTGCGAGCTCCTACAATGAGCAGTTCTTC.

This CDR3 is CASFPGTGNTEAFF. CDR3 coding DNA: TGCGCCAGTTTCCCCGGGACAGGGAACACTGAAGCTTTCTTT. This chain joins TRBV5-1 and TRBJ1-1; the match to TRBD1 covers 8 bases. The CDR3 runs to 14 residues. V lost 8 bases and J lost 1; bases outside the gene matches: 7. CDR1 and CDR2 from the germline V gene are SGHRS and YFSETQ.

This sequence joins TRBV11-2 and TRBJ1-3; D is perhaps TRBD1 (5 bases). The length of the CDR3 is 16 residues. Trimming removed 5 bases from V and 4 bases from J, with 18 bases in between. CDR1 and CDR2 from the germline V gene are SGHAT and FQNNGV. This CDR3 is CASSLRGGVSGNTIYF. CDR3 nucleotides: TGTGCCAGCAGCCTAAGGGGCGGTGTGTCCGGAAACACCATATATTTT.

The chain is built from TRBV5-1 and TRBJ2-1; 7 bases align to TRBD1. Germline assignment: CDR1 SGHRS and CDR2 YFSETQ. The junction had 0 bases not matched to a gene; V was cut back by 0 bases and J by 3 bases. This CDR3 region has 14 residues. The CDR3 DNA is TGCGCCAGCAGCTTGGGGGACAGCTACAATGAGCAGTTCTTC. Translated, it gives CASSLGDSYNEQFF.

The chain has TRBV30 and TRBJ2-5; possible D gene TRBD2, 7 bases. Between the trimmed V and J ends, which lost 0 bases and 0 bases, there was a span of 11 bases. Germline V CDR1 and CDR2: GTSNPN, SVGIG (reference sequence). The CDR3 sequence is 15 residues long. The DNA of the CDR3 is TGTGCCTGGAGTGTACGGGGGGCCCACCAAGAGACCCAGTACTTC. Its translation: CAWSVRGAHQETQYF. The complete variable domain, with remaining parts taken from reference TRBV30 and TRBJ2-5, reads SQTIHQWPATLVQPVGSPLSLECTVEGTSNPNLYWYRQAAGRGLQLLFYSVGIGQISSEVPQNLSASRPQDRQFILSSKKLLLSDSGFYLCAWSVRGAHQETQYFGPGTRLLVL.